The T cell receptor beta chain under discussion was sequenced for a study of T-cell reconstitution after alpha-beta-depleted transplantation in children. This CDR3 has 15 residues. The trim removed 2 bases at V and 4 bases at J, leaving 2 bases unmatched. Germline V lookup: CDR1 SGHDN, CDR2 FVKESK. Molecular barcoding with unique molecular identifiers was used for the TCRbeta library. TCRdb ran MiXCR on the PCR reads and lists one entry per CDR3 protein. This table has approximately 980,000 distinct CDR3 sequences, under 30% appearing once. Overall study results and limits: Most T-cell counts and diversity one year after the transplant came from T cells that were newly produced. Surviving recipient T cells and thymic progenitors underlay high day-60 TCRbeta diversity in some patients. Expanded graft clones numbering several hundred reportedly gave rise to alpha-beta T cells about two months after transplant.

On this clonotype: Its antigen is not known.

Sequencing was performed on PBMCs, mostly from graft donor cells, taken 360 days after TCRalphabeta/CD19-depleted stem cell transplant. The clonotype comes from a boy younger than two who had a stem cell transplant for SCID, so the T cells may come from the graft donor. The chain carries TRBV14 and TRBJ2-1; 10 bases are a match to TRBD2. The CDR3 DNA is TGTGCCAGCAGCCAACAACTAGCGGGATACAATGAGCAGTTCTTC. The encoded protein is CASSQQLAGYNEQFF.